The present entry profiles one T cell receptor beta chain with its context. Its antigen is still unknown. This entry comes from a study of post-analysis software for immune sequencing data. V lost 3 bases, J lost 5 bases, and 5 bases stayed unmatched. The CDR3 has 17 residues. Germline assignment: CDR1 SGHVS and CDR2 FQNEAQ. The library was made from cDNA and included unique molecular identifiers. In TCRdb, the PCR reads were re-called with MiXCR into one record per CDR3 protein. The sample contains under 650,000 distinct CDR3 sequences, 44% of which appear only once. Study-wide points: Included in a set of about 5 TRBV segments more frequent in patients than controls were TRBV5-6, TRBV5-1 and TRBV20-1. Batch-matched samples strongly co-clustered by F measure. For normalized Chao1 diversity, multiple sclerosis patients scored significantly lower than controls did.

The TCR was taken from a girl between 10 and 17 years old with multiple sclerosis. Sample: blood. V usage is TRBV7-8 and J usage is TRBJ2-2; TRBD2 aligns across 14 bases. CDR3 sequence reads: CASSFLGLAGGTGELFF. The CDR3 coding sequence is TGTGCCAGCAGCTTTCTAGGACTAGCGGGAGGAACCGGGGAGCTGTTTTTT.